What follows is one TCR beta chain and its context. Its antigen is undetermined. These data are taken from a study of a mutant IDH1 vaccine in newly diagnosed glioma. Across the study: Scheduled for weeks 1, 3, 5, 7, 11, 15, 19 and 23, eight vaccinations were given to patients. Beginning 4-6 weeks after radiotherapy alone, or with temozolomide cycles, vaccination took place.

Data came from immunoSEQ multiplex PCR; TCRdb stores just in-frame clones and leaves some out. The sample lists around 130,000 clones; around three quarters were seen once. The time point denotes: week 11, during vaccination. Vaccination comprised doses that each held 300 ug of mutant IDH1 20-mer peptide, plus topical imiquimod. The CDR3 extends over 15 amino acids. V was shortened by 4 bases and J by 1 base, with 14 bases between the two germline ends. Germline V gene data show CDR1 as SGHDT and CDR2 as YYEEEE. The receptor was isolated from a man aged 35-49 years with glioma. The sequences come from PBMCs, collected from a glioma patient whose treatment included an IDH1 peptide vaccine. The rearrangement joins TRBV5-6 to TRBJ1-2; tentative D call: TRBD1 (5 bases). The CDR3 sequence is CASSAGSQVNYGYTF. Written as DNA, the CDR3 is TGTGCCAGCAGCGCTGGTTCACAGGTTAACTATGGCTACACCTTC.